This T cell receptor beta chain was identified in a study of human T cells and chemical hapten exposure. Many counts were recorded for this clonotype. Sample time point: patch test 2, 6 weeks after DPC sensitization. Sample treatment: therapeutic diphenylcyclopropenone sensitization with weekly scalp DPC. TCRdb reprocessed the RACE reads via MiXCR and lists one record per CDR3 protein. The sample shows tens of thousands of distinct CDR3 sequences, around a tenth of them seen only once. Germline V gene data show CDR1 as ENHRY and CDR2 as SYGVKD. V was trimmed by 1 base and J by 1 base, leaving 6 bases between them. This CDR3 comprises 14 residues.

Here the sequenced sample was whole blood, taken in connection with sensitization to the hapten diphenylcyclopropenone (DPC). The source is a woman aged 50 to 60 with alopecia areata. Some clones in this sample may be carry-over from other donors' samples. The gene calls are TRBV10-3 and TRBJ2-3; the D is unclear. The CDR3 nucleotides read TGTGCCATCAGTGAGTTCTTGGGCACAGATACGCAGTATTTT. Translating it yields CAISEFLGTDTQYF.